Shown below are 2 T cell receptor beta chains from a single sample sequenced in a study of T cells in Graves' hyperthyroidism and ophthalmopathy. The investigators amplified TCR beta CDR3 regions from RNA transcripts. When the TCR CDR3 underwent first-round RT-PCR, the HTBI primer set was used. Each CDR3 protein gets one entry after TCRdb re-called the multiplex PCR reads with MiXCR. In the table there are fewer than 600,000 distinct CDR3 sequences, 12% to 15% of which are singletons. Sequencing was performed on blood. Receptor source: a woman between 40 and 50 years old with Graves' hyperthyroidism.

This clonotype has ten or more counts. This sequence joins TRBV28 and TRBJ1-5, with D uncertain. Germline CDR1 reads MDHEN; CDR2 reads SYDVKM. The CDR3 has 12 amino acids. V dropped 3 bases and J dropped 4 bases, with 4 bases sitting between them. CDR3: CASSFPNQPQHF. As DNA, the CDR3 is TGTGCCAGCAGTTTCCCTAATCAGCCCCAGCATTTT.

This clonotype was seen repeatedly, ten times or more. This chain links TRBV7-9 with TRBJ2-7; 7 bases map to TRBD2. The J segment lost 6 bases and the V segment lost 4 bases, leaving 3 bases of the junction unmatched. The CDR3 loop spans 12 amino acids. The germline CDR1 and CDR2 sequences are SEHNR and FQNEAQ (reference sequence). The CDR3 sequence: CASSSAGVEQYF. CDR3 DNA: TGTGCCAGCAGCTCTGCGGGAGTCGAGCAGTACTTC.